Shown below are 18 T cell receptor beta chains from a single sample sequenced in a study of blood T cell repertoires in COVID-19. Profiling relied on immunoSEQ multiplex PCR, and the TCRdb table lists in-frame clones only, not all of them. The repertoire includes around 430,000 clones, around 87% of them detected once, and roughly a tenth sits in the top ten. Sequenced input: PBMCs or T cells enriched from blood (not recorded which). Receptors were obtained from a woman aged 45-65 years who had recovered from COVID-19.

J is TRBJ1-6 and V is TRBV5-8; no clear D gene. V gave up 2 bases and J gave up 8 bases, with 17 bases separating them. The CDR3 runs to 16 residues. Germline values: CDR1 SGHTS, CDR2 YDEGEE. The CDR3 DNA follows: TGTGCCAGCAGCTTCCCCCTAGGCGCGTGGGATTCACCCCTCCACTTT. It specifies CASSFPLGAWDSPLHF.

The rearrangement uses TRBV20-1 and TRBJ2-1, with TRBD1 matching 7 bases. The germline V gene has CDR1 DFQATT and CDR2 SNEGSKA (reference sequence). The V and J ends lost 3 bases and 8 bases, in that order; junction bases with no gene match: 10. The CDR3 covers 14 residues. The CDR3 region has the DNA TGCAGTGCTAGTGGGCAGGGGGTGGGGGATGAGCAGTTCTTC. Amino acids: CSASGQGVGDEQFF.

The J gene is TRBJ2-7, the V gene TRBV19, with D uncertain. CDR1 and CDR2 (germline): LNHDA, SQIVND (reference sequence). The CDR3 is 14 amino acids. V lost 5 bases and J lost 0, with 11 bases in between. This CDR3 reads CASSPQRLSYEQYF. CDR3 bases: TGTGCCAGTAGTCCTCAGAGACTCTCCTACGAGCAGTACTTC.

This CDR3 reads CASSSQDTGRGYTF. The CDR3 nucleotides are TGTGCCAGCAGCTCTCAGGATACCGGTCGGGGCTACACCTTC. The J gene is TRBJ1-2, the V gene TRBV27; no clear D gene. Trimming left V 6 bases short and J 8 bases short, with 19 bases between. The germline CDR1 and CDR2 sequences are MNHEY and SMNVEV (reference sequence). The CDR3 runs to 14 residues.

This clone was picked up one time. The V call is TRBV7-9, the J call TRBJ2-3, with TRBD2 identical over 8 bases. Trimming took 5 bases from V and 4 from J; bases not matched to a gene: 11. Per the germline V gene, CDR1 is SEHNR and CDR2 is FQNEAQ (reference sequence). This CDR3 is 16 amino acids long. The CDR3 loop reads CASSPIGGAVADTQYF. DNA for the CDR3: TGTGCCAGCAGCCCGATCGGGGGGGCGGTGGCAGATACGCAGTATTTT.

This chain joins TRBV6-2 or TRBV6-3 and TRBJ2-7, with TRBD2 matching over 8 bases. This CDR3 spans 20 amino acids. Germline CDR1 is MNHEY and CDR2 is SVGEGT. Trimming cost V 4 bases and J 3 bases; bases outside gene matches: 23. In nucleotides, the CDR3 is TGTGCCAGCAGTTTCCCGGCCCTAGAGCGGGGGAATAACAAATTCTACGAGCAGTACTTC. Protein product: CASSFPALERGNNKFYEQYF.

The CDR3 is CASSQEGGLREAFF. CDR3 sequence (DNA): TGTGCCAGCAGCCAAGAAGGGGGCCTCAGGGAGGCTTTCTTT. This chain links TRBV14 with TRBJ1-1; 7 nucleotides agree with TRBD1. This CDR3 is 14 amino acids long. Germline loops: CDR1 SGHDN, CDR2 FVKESK. J lost 11 bases, V lost 0 bases, and 9 bases had no gene match.

V usage is TRBV7-9 and J usage is TRBJ2-1; no reliable D call. The CDR3 loop spans 15 amino acids. In germline, CDR1 is SEHNR, CDR2 FQNEAQ (reference sequence). The ends were cut back, 5 bases at V and 0 bases at J, with 11 bases in the middle. The CDR3 loop reads CASSPSESSYNEQFF. CDR3 sequence (DNA): TGTGCCAGCAGCCCCAGCGAGAGCTCCTACAATGAGCAGTTCTTC. The variable domain in full, with the rest retrieved from reference TRBV7-9 and TRBJ2-1, is DTGVSQNPRHKITKRGQNVTFRCDPISEHNRLYWYRQTLGQGPEFLTYFQNEAQLEKSRLLSDRFSAERPKGSFSTLEIQRTEQGDSAMYLCASSPSESSYNEQFFGPGTRLTVL.

The rearrangement joins TRBV7-9 to TRBJ1-1; unclear D gene. Germline CDR1 SEHNR, CDR2 FQNEAQ (reference sequence). Trimming left V 3 bases short and J 4 bases short, with 9 bases between. The CDR3 totals 13 residues. CDR3 in amino acids: CASSFVGPTEAFF. The CDR3 nucleotides are TGTGCCAGCAGCTTTGTTGGGCCCACTGAAGCTTTCTTT.

The gene calls are TRBV5-1 and TRBJ1-1; D gene unclear. Trimming took off 7 bases at V and 3 bases at J, with 13 bases between the two ends. Looked up from germline, CDR1 is SGHRS and CDR2 is YFSETQ. CDR3 length: 13 amino acids. The CDR3 sequence: CASRAAGYTEAFF. For the CDR3, the DNA is TGCGCCAGCCGAGCGGCGGGATACACTGAAGCTTTCTTT.

This clone appeared a single time. The chain is built from TRBV27 and TRBJ1-2; 7 bases map to TRBD1. The junction had 9 bases not matched to a gene; V was cut back by 2 bases and J by 6 bases. Germline-derived CDR1 and CDR2 are MNHEY and SMNVEV (reference sequence). There are 15 residues in the CDR3. The CDR3 region is CASSLPFRGGDGYTF. The CDR3 bases are TGTGCCAGCAGTTTACCCTTTAGAGGGGGCGATGGCTACACCTTC.

The J gene is TRBJ2-3, the V gene TRBV5-1, with TRBD1 matching 8 bases. Germline-derived CDR1 and CDR2 are SGHRS and YFSETQ. The CDR3 is made up of 16 amino acids. The J segment lost 4 bases and the V segment lost 4 bases, leaving 11 bases of the junction unmatched. CDR3 residues: CASSLGQGSVADTQYF. The DNA of the CDR3 is TGCGCCAGCAGCCTTGGACAGGGTAGTGTGGCAGATACGCAGTATTTT.

The chain carries TRBV5-6 and TRBJ2-2; 8 positions agree with TRBD1. CDR1 and CDR2 (germline): SGHDT, YYEEEE. V was pared by 4 bases and J by 2 bases, with 7 bases of the junction left unmatched. The CDR3 is made up of 16 amino acids. The CDR3 region is CASSHWTGKNTGELFF. In nucleotides, the CDR3 is TGTGCCAGCAGCCACTGGACAGGGAAAAACACCGGGGAGCTGTTTTTT. The whole variable domain, filled in from reference TRBV5-6 and TRBJ2-2, reads DAGVTQSPTHLIKTRGQQVTLRCSPKSGHDTVSWYQQALGQGPQFIFQYYEEEERQRGNFPDRFSGHQFPNYSSELNVNALLLGDSALYLCASSHWTGKNTGELFFGEGSRLTVL.

This rearrangement joins TRBV4-3 to TRBJ1-1; D gene uncertain. The CDR3 length is 15 residues. Germline V CDR1 and CDR2: LGHNA, YSLEER. V shed 1 base and J shed 1 base, with 10 bases lying between them. The CDR3 DNA sequence: TGCGCCAGCAGCCAAGTCATCGCAGAGAACACTGAAGCTTTCTTT. This codes for CASSQVIAENTEAFF.

This clone was seen once. Here the CDR3 DNA reads TGTGCCAGCAGCCAAGAGCGGCGTAACGCAACTAATGAAAAACTGTTTTTT. It yields the protein CASSQERRNATNEKLFF. This chain joins TRBV3-1 (or the pseudogene TRBV3-2) and TRBJ1-4; unclear D gene. Trimming removed 0 bases at V and 0 bases at J, with 11 bases between. CDR1 is LGHDT and CDR2 is YNNKEL in the germline V gene (reference sequence). The CDR3 consists of 17 residues.

The rearrangement joins TRBV19 to TRBJ2-7; D perhaps matches TRBD2 (6 bases). This CDR3 is built from 16 residues. Trimming removed 5 bases at V and 0 bases at J, with 17 bases between. The germline V gene encodes CDR1 LNHDA and CDR2 SQIVND (reference sequence). The DNA of the CDR3 is TGTGCCAGTAGTCTCATGGGGACTTACGGCTCCTACGAGCAGTACTTC. Translation: CASSLMGTYGSYEQYF.

CDR3 sequence: CASSVGGGGAGTDTQYF. The CDR3 bases are TGTGCCAGCAGCGTAGGAGGCGGGGGGGCCGGCACAGATACGCAGTATTTT. V is TRBV9 and J is TRBJ2-3, with TRBD2 matching 9 bases. The length of the CDR3 is 17 residues. After removal of 0 bases from V and 1 base from J, the junction contained 6 bases not matched to a gene. Germline values: CDR1 SGDLS, CDR2 YYNGEE.

The chain combines TRBV9 with TRBJ1-5, with TRBD1 matching over 8 bases. The germline V gene has CDR1 SGDLS and CDR2 YYNGEE. Germline trimming cut 4 bases from V and 8 bases from J; bases unmatched to any gene: 8. This CDR3 region has 14 residues. The CDR3 sequence is CASSPQGAMEPQHF. In nucleotides, the CDR3 is TGTGCCAGCAGCCCTCAGGGGGCTATGGAGCCCCAGCATTTT. Complete variable domain (other parts from reference TRBV9 and TRBJ1-5): DSGVTQTPKHLITATGQRVTLRCSPRSGDLSVYWYQQSLDQGLQFLIQYYNGEERAKGNILERFSAQQFPDLHSELNLSSLELGDSALYFCASSPQGAMEPQHFGDGTRLSIL.